The 4 T cell receptor beta chains presented below share a single source sample, sequenced in a study of cytomegalovirus exposure and HLA in healthy donors (dated by TCRdb to about 2017). Receptors were amplified or captured by the immunoSEQ multiplex PCR assay. For the multiplex PCR, a mixture combining 60 forward primers for TCR Vbeta segments and 13 reverse primers for TCR Jbeta segments was used. Entries here come from immuneACCESS through TCRdb and include only in-frame sequences with V and J called. Some clones fail to appear in such tables; in the studies checked, an unresolved V gene covers under half of the shortfall, and the cause of the remainder is unknown. Across this sample there are about 140,000 clones, with approximately 70% seen only once. The top ten clonotypes cover around 1.4% of the sample. The sequencing input was PBMCs. These receptor sequences come from a woman in her 40s in good health and CMV-seronegative.

This clone was counted between two and nine times. This chain links TRBV5-4 with TRBJ1-1, with D unresolved. The V and J ends lost 4 bases and 7 bases respectively, with 17 bases between them. The CDR3 is 14 amino acids. The germline V gene has CDR1 SGHNT and CDR2 YYREEE (reference sequence). The CDR3 nucleotides are TGTGCCAGCAGCCCGGGAGGAGCCGGGGTTGAAGCTTTCTTT. Translating it yields CASSPGGAGVEAFF.

The chain is built from TRBV29-1 and TRBJ1-1; TRBD1 matches at 9 bases. J was trimmed by 3 bases and V by 0 bases; bases with no gene match: 5. The CDR3 has 15 residues. Looked up from germline, CDR1 is SQVTM and CDR2 is ANQGSEA. The CDR3 region has the DNA TGCAGCGTTGAAGATGAACAGGGGGCCGACACTGAAGCTTTCTTT. Amino acid sequence: CSVEDEQGADTEAFF.

In this sample, this clone turned up a few times. J is TRBJ1-1 and V is TRBV15; 9 nucleotides agree with TRBD1. This CDR3 region has 16 residues. Trimming cost V 2 bases and J 6 bases; bases outside gene matches: 10. Germline-derived CDR1 and CDR2 are LNHNV and YYDKDF (reference sequence). CDR3: CATSRPGQGTIPEAFF. DNA for the CDR3: TGTGCCACCAGCAGACCGGGACAGGGTACCATCCCTGAAGCTTTCTTT.

The chain carries TRBV19 and TRBJ1-1; D uncertain. CDR3 length: 12 amino acids. Trimming took 7 bases from V and 8 from J, leaving 14 bases between them. Germline V CDR1 and CDR2: LNHDA, SQIVND (reference sequence). The CDR3 DNA follows: TGTGCCAGTAAACGGCCGGGTTTCGAAGCTTTCTTT. Its translation is CASKRPGFEAFF.